This T cell receptor (beta chain) was identified during a study of beta chain features in type 1 diabetes (dated by TCRdb to 2017 to 2018). For context, the study as a whole: Patients and healthy donors did not differ in mean age, gender distribution, total cell number or subset yield. A total of around 110,000,000 sorted cells were examined across all samples, and RNA yield correlated strongly with the number of cells per subset. The study compared TCRB repertoires of sorted circulating CD4+ T cell subsets between recently diagnosed type 1 diabetes patients and matched healthy donors. Regulatory and stem cell-like memory subsets were isolated from only 8 patients and about 8 healthy donors, whereas naive and central memory subsets came from all 28 donors. What the work shows at the level of the full study, not this receptor alone: Because cDNA rather than genomic DNA was sequenced, highly expressing activated cells could have been over-represented, although no difference in activation and CD3 levels was found between groups. Patients with type 1 diabetes made fewer insertions and deleted more nucleotides at VDJ recombination sites, implying thymic rearrangement abnormalities. PCR might favor shorter templates, but patient and control samples were amplified and corrected together, so any skew would affect both groups equally. Type 1 diabetes patients showed a moderate but significant shortening of TCRB CDR3 length in all four CD4+ subsets. Only small numbers of individuals were included in the HLA sub-analyses, which left unresolved whether HLA type had any influence on TCRB rearrangement. Naive, central memory and regulatory TCRB repertoires appeared to be more similar among patients than among healthy donors.

To note about this clone: This clone's antigen is unknown. No qualities accompany the bases; no much larger clone lies one base away.

Each donor gave one peripheral blood draw, approximately 0.11 L on average, collected into heparinised tubes. Using a panel that included CD45RO, CCR7, CD25, CD127, CD95 and CD27, naive, central memory, regulatory and stem cell-like memory CD4+ T cells were sorted on a BD FACSAria II. All sorted populations exceeded 95% purity. PBMCs were separated immediately by Lymphoprep density gradient centrifugation and were stained directly, without being cultured. So that batch effects would be minimized, each experiment stained and sorted samples in pairs, pairing one healthy donor with one patient. CDR1 MDHEN and CDR2 SYDVKM are derived from the germline V gene. The CDR3 contains 14 residues, cysteine and phenylalanine counted. CDR3 DNA is the only sequence kept; it has 42 bases, read in frame from the first base. V and J lose 3 bases and 2 bases, and a span of 11 bases separates them. The High Capacity cDNA Reverse Transcription Kit was used to reverse transcribe all of the isolated RNA, meaning that expressed TCRB transcripts were what got sequenced. Deep immunoSEQ sequencing was applied to naive, central memory and regulatory T cell samples, giving an average of approximately 3.8 million total reads per sample. Sorted cells were lysed in RLT buffer, and RNA was extracted using DNase-treated RNeasy Micro or Mini kits according to cell number. Each cell subset was processed separately to prevent cross-contamination, with patient and healthy donor samples processed together. The immunoSEQ multiplex PCR was used to amplify TCRB sequences from cDNA, yielding 87-bp fragments that span the CDR3 region. The amplicons were sequenced using the Illumina HiSeq platform. The authors' analysis ran thus. PCR bias was corrected computationally using synthetic template baselines, and reads within Hamming distance 2 were collapsed, with unmergeable singletons discarded. Reads were aligned against IMGT so that V, D and J genes, CDR3 length and insertions or deletions at six rearrangement sites could be assigned. Within each subset, clonotype counts were normalized to sorted cell number, after which true diversity and Gini coefficients were computed with the tcR R package. The overlap coefficient, calculated on TCRB nucleotide sequences, was used to quantify repertoire sharing. In its TCRdb copy, this immuneACCESS table keeps in-frame sequences only and misses some clones. Where compared with another copy, unresolved V genes explain less than half of these, and the others have no known cause. The V and J calls and clone size were taken over from that table, and D and trimming were inferred from the DNA. The sample records 140,000 to 150,000 clones, 48% of which are singletons. Around 0.39% of the sample is held by the ten biggest clonotypes.

Sequenced sample: Tregs from blood. Taken with the paper, the label for cell subset or site translates to: regulatory CD4+ T cells. The sequence derives from a man between 18 and 35 years old in good health. Recombination linked TRBV28 to TRBJ2-7; no D segment can be confidently identified. At the DNA level, the sequence is TGTGCCAGCAGTTTGGTGACTGAGACCTACGAGCAGTACTTC. Protein translation: CASSLVTETYEQYF. With all but the CDR3 taken from the reference TRBV28 and TRBJ2-7 genes, the full variable domain is: DVKVTQSSRYLVKRTGEKVFLECVQDMDHENMFWYRQDPGLGLRLIYFSYDVKMKEKGDIPEGYSVSREKKERFSLILESASTNQTSMYLCASSLVTETYEQYFGPGTRLTVT.